What follows is one T cell receptor (beta chain) and its context. Its antigen is unidentified. The CDR3 is 12 residues long. Deletions cut 3 bases from V and 9 bases from J, with 10 bases between. Germline V CDR1 and CDR2: SEHNR, FQNEAQ (reference sequence). Relapse was seen in all patients after autologous stem cell transplantation, and brentuximab vedotin exposure was variable. This entry belongs to a study of PD-1 blockade in classical Hodgkin lymphoma. The wider study: Nivolumab was given intravenously to patients at 3 mg/kg every 2 weeks. Study observations and caveats: Significant TCR diversity gains by C4D1 occurred in CD4+ but not CD8+ cells. At baseline, newly diagnosed patients reportedly showed less TCR diversity than healthy donors. Patients were excluded if nivolumab began under 1 year after ASCT (the autologous transplant).

This table comes from immunoSEQ multiplex PCR, and its TCRdb copy is limited to in-frame clones, with some not included. Here the sample spans over 50,000 clones, over 60% being singletons. The material was peripheral blood mononuclear cells (PBMCs), obtained before the second cycle of nivolumab. The sequence was obtained from a human donor with classical Hodgkin lymphoma. This chain links TRBV7-9 with TRBJ2-3; D is uncertain. CDR3 protein: CASSFPGGTQYF. The CDR3 DNA reads TGTGCCAGCAGCTTCCCCGGTGGCACGCAGTATTTT.